A single sample gave rise to the 23 T cell receptor beta chains below, sequenced in a study of blood T cell repertoires in COVID-19 (dated by TCRdb to 2018 to 2021). The method was the immunoSEQ multiplex PCR assay. This immuneACCESS table, as held by TCRdb, lists in-frame sequences with V and J called but not all clones. Of the missing ones, under half trace to an unresolved V gene in checked studies; the others have no known cause. Present in this sample are roughly 190,000 clones, 88% of which were seen just once. Together, the top ten hold under 5% of the sample. Input material: peripheral blood. The origin of the receptors is a human donor in a cohort sampled during active COVID-19.

This chain links TRBV2 with TRBJ2-2, with D maybe TRBD1 (6 bases). There are 14 residues in the CDR3. Trimming took off 6 bases at V and 2 bases at J, with 10 bases between the two ends. Germline CDR1 is SNHLY and CDR2 is FYNNEI. The CDR3 here is CASSRDTNTGELFF. Here the CDR3 DNA reads TGTGCCAGCAGCCGGGACACTAACACCGGGGAGCTGTTTTTT.

The chain recombines TRBV15 with TRBJ1-6; no firm D call. This CDR3 spans 17 amino acids. V was shortened by 1 base and J by 0 bases, with 10 bases between the two germline ends. CDR1 LNHNV and CDR2 YYDKDF come from the germline V gene (reference sequence). The chain's CDR3 is CATSRGLRDSYNSPLHF. The CDR3 DNA sequence: TGTGCCACCAGCAGAGGGTTGAGGGACTCCTATAATTCACCCCTCCACTTT.

The J gene is TRBJ1-4, the V gene TRBV7-2, with D unresolved. Germline V gene data show CDR1 as SGHTA and CDR2 as FQGNSA. There are 15 residues in the CDR3. V was cut by 6 bases and J by 6 bases, with 17 bases left in between. The CDR3 bases are TGTGCCAGCAGGACCGTGGCCAGGCTGGATGAAAAACTGTTTTTT. Amino acids: CASRTVARLDEKLFF. Combining the CDR3 with reference TRBV7-2 and TRBJ1-4 gives the whole variable domain GAGVSQSPSNKVTEKGKDVELRCDPISGHTALYWYRQSLGQGLEFLIYFQGNSAPDKSGLPSDRFSAERTGGSVSTLTIQRTQQEDSAVYLCASRTVARLDEKLFFGSGTQLSVL.

This sequence joins TRBV19 and TRBJ1-4; D is perhaps TRBD1 (6 bases). Germline lookup yields CDR1 LNHDA and CDR2 SQIVND (reference sequence). The CDR3 is made up of 15 amino acids. Trimming cost V 5 bases and J 7 bases, with 17 bases left between them. CDR3 nucleotides: TGTGCCAGTAGTGAGTCGACAGGAAGGAGTGAAAAACTGTTTTTT. Protein: CASSESTGRSEKLFF.

V and J are TRBV2 and TRBJ2-3; a weak D match, TRBD2 (6 bases). Germline CDR1 SNHLY, CDR2 FYNNEI. This CDR3 spans 14 amino acids. The V gene lost 8 bases and the J gene lost 0 bases, with 12 bases spanning the gap. In nucleotides, the CDR3 is TGTGCCAGCCACGGAGGGGTCAGCACAGATACGCAGTATTTT. The encoded protein is CASHGGVSTDTQYF.

This chain uses TRBV2 with TRBJ1-4; possible D gene TRBD1, 6 bases. Germline loops: CDR1 SNHLY, CDR2 FYNNEI. V dropped 5 bases and J dropped 2 bases, with 9 bases sitting between them. The CDR3 runs 14 residues. CDR3 sequence reads: CASSTGRTNEKLFF. In DNA, the CDR3 is TGTGCCAGCAGTACAGGGCGGACTAATGAAAAACTGTTTTTT.

This clone was seen a few times. The chain recombines TRBV6-6 with TRBJ2-7, with TRBD1 matching 7 bases. Per germline, CDR1 MNHNY and CDR2 SVGAGI (reference sequence). J was trimmed by 10 bases and V by 6 bases; bases with no gene match: 6. The CDR3 is made up of 11 amino acids. The DNA for the CDR3 is TGTGCCAGCAGCCTCGGGACAGATCAGTACTTC. It encodes CASSLGTDQYF.

The V gene is TRBV6-5, the J gene TRBJ2-5; 7 positions match TRBD2. CDR3 length equals 12 residues. Trimming at V came to 6 bases and at J to 6 bases, leaving 4 bases not matched to a gene. Germline V CDR1 and CDR2: MNHEY, SVGAGI. For the CDR3, the DNA is TGTGCCAGCAGCTTGCGGGAGAAGACCCAGTACTTC. It translates to CASSLREKTQYF.

The gene calls are TRBV24-1 and TRBJ2-5; 7 nucleotides line up with TRBD2. Germline CDR1 and CDR2: KGHDR and SFDVKD. This CDR3 spans 13 amino acids. Trimming cost V 5 bases and J 1 base; bases outside gene matches: 0. The CDR3 region is CATSVAGQETQYF. CDR3 bases: TGTGCCACCAGTGTAGCGGGCCAAGAGACCCAGTACTTC.

This clone was recorded only once. The chain joins TRBV19 to TRBJ2-1; 8 positions match TRBD2. J gave up 6 bases and V 1 base, and 2 bases lay outside the gene matches. In germline, CDR1 is LNHDA, CDR2 SQIVND (reference sequence). The CDR3 contains 14 residues. CDR3 region: CASSIGTSLNEQFF. The CDR3 DNA follows: TGTGCCAGTAGTATAGGGACTAGCCTCAATGAGCAGTTCTTC.

The chain combines TRBV5-4 with TRBJ1-1; D is possibly TRBD1 (6 bases). Per the germline V gene, CDR1 is SGHNT and CDR2 is YYREEE (reference sequence). The CDR3 has 15 amino acids. V was shortened by 0 bases and J by 4 bases, with 13 bases between the two germline ends. The CDR3, as DNA: TGTGCCAGCAGCTTGGTGGGGGCGCGACGCACTGAAGCTTTCTTT. Translating it yields CASSLVGARRTEAFF. Full variable domain (remainder filled in from reference TRBV5-4 and TRBJ1-1): ETGVTQSPTHLIKTRGQQVTLRCSSQSGHNTVSWYQQALGQGPQFIFQYYREEENGRGNFPPRFSGLQFPNYSSELNVNALELDDSALYLCASSLVGARRTEAFFGQGTRLTVV.

This clone was seen only once. The V call is TRBV6-2 or TRBV6-3, the J call TRBJ2-5, with unresolved D. Germline V CDR1 and CDR2: MNHEY, SVGEGT. The CDR3 has 16 residues. Trimming shortened V by 6 bases and J by 5 bases, and 22 bases separated the two germline ends. DNA for the CDR3: TGTGCCAGCAGCAACCGGGTCCGGTGGTTTATCGAGACCCAGTACTTC. The encoded protein is CASSNRVRWFIETQYF.

V is TRBV18 and J is TRBJ2-5; 7 positions agree with TRBD1. Trimming removed 8 bases from V and 4 bases from J; junction bases left unmatched: 4. Germline CDR1 reads KGHSH; CDR2 reads LQKENI. The CDR3 consists of 12 residues. CDR3 sequence reads: CASRDSPETQYF. In DNA, the CDR3 is TGTGCCAGCCGGGACAGTCCAGAGACCCAGTACTTC.

The chain is built from TRBV10-1 and TRBJ2-4, with TRBD2 matching over 10 bases. CDR1 and CDR2 (germline): WNHNN, SYGVQD (reference sequence). This CDR3 comprises 20 residues. V lost 6 bases to trimming and J lost 1 base; unmatched junction nucleotides: 18. CDR3 bases: TGCGCCAGCAGGGTCTCGAAGGGACTAGCGCCAGTCGGGGCCAAAAACATTCAGTACTTC. Translating it yields CASRVSKGLAPVGAKNIQYF.

The V gene is TRBV3-1 (or the pseudogene TRBV3-2), the J gene TRBJ2-5, with TRBD1 matching 8 bases. There are 16 residues in the CDR3. Germline CDR1 LGHDT, CDR2 YNNKEL (reference sequence). After removal of 3 bases from V and 5 bases from J, the junction contained 11 bases not matched to a gene. For the CDR3, the DNA is TGTGCCAGCAGCCACGGTGGGGGGCCAGGGGGCGAGACCCAGTACTTC. Translating gives CASSHGGGPGGETQYF.

The chain is built from TRBV27 and TRBJ2-7; 7 nucleotides align to TRBD1. Unmatched junction bases numbered 4, after V lost 0 bases and J lost 2 bases. The CDR3 loop spans 15 amino acids. Germline V gives CDR1 MNHEY, CDR2 SMNVEV (reference sequence). The CDR3 region has the DNA TGTGCCAGCAGTTTATCGGGGGACAGAACCTACGAGCAGTACTTC. This gives the protein CASSLSGDRTYEQYF.

The rearrangement joins TRBV5-8 to TRBJ2-5, with D perhaps TRBD2 (6 bases). V lost 3 bases, J lost 5 bases, and 23 bases lay in between. Germline V gene lookup returns CDR1 SGHTS and CDR2 YDEGEE. This CDR3 is built from 17 residues. The CDR3 is CASSSGLAPAGRETQYF. CDR3 coding DNA: TGTGCCAGCAGCTCGGGGCTAGCGCCGGCGGGCAGGGAGACCCAGTACTTC. Based on the CDR3 plus reference TRBV5-8 and TRBJ2-5, the full variable domain is EAGVTQSPTHLIKTRGQQATLRCSPISGHTSVYWYQQALGLGLQFLLWYDEGEERNRGNFPPRFSGRQFPNYSSELNVNALELEDSALYLCASSSGLAPAGRETQYFGPGTRLLVL.

This clone was observed once. This sequence joins TRBV11-2 and TRBJ2-5, with 8 bases matching TRBD2. Germline V gives CDR1 SGHAT, CDR2 FQNNGV. V lost 1 base, J lost 5 bases, and 9 bases stayed unmatched. The CDR3 loop spans 16 amino acids. The CDR3 sequence: CASSLVRGGGRETQYF. The CDR3 nucleotides are TGTGCCAGCAGCTTAGTTCGGGGGGGTGGTCGGGAGACCCAGTACTTC.

The rearrangement uses TRBV7-9 and TRBJ2-1; D remains unclear. Trimming took 5 bases from V and 0 from J, leaving 14 bases between them. This CDR3 contains 16 residues. The V gene's germline CDR1 is SEHNR and CDR2 FQNEAQ (reference sequence). CDR3 DNA sequence: TGTGCCAGCAGCCCCCCCCGACTGAGCTCCTACAATGAGCAGTTCTTC. Translating it yields CASSPPRLSSYNEQFF. The whole variable domain, filled in from reference TRBV7-9 and TRBJ2-1, reads DTGVSQNPRHKITKRGQNVTFRCDPISEHNRLYWYRQTLGQGPEFLTYFQNEAQLEKSRLLSDRFSAERPKGSFSTLEIQRTEQGDSAMYLCASSPPRLSSYNEQFFGPGTRLTVL.

V and J are TRBV7-2 and TRBJ2-5, with 7 bases lining up with TRBD2. V dropped 1 base and J dropped 1; count of bases not matched to a gene: 3. The germline gives CDR1 SGHTA, CDR2 FQGNSA. The CDR3 extends over 15 amino acids. CDR3 nucleotide sequence: TGTGCCAGCAGCTTAGATTGGGGGGGCCAAGAGACCCAGTACTTC. It specifies CASSLDWGGQETQYF. Looking up the rest from reference TRBV7-2 and TRBJ2-5 gives the full variable domain: GAGVSQSPSNKVTEKGKDVELRCDPISGHTALYWYRQSLGQGLEFLIYFQGNSAPDKSGLPSDRFSAERTGGSVSTLTIQRTQQEDSAVYLCASSLDWGGQETQYFGPGTRLLVL.

V is TRBV10-3 and J is TRBJ1-2; 10 bases agree with TRBD1. V shed 6 bases, J shed 7 bases, and the junction held 5 bases outside the gene matches. CDR3 length: 13 amino acids. CDR1 and CDR2 (germline): ENHRY, SYGVKD. The CDR3 region is CAIRRGTGVGYTF. CDR3 sequence (DNA): TGTGCCATCAGGAGGGGGACAGGGGTTGGCTACACCTTC.

The chain carries TRBV5-4 and TRBJ1-1; TRBD1 agrees at 7 bases. CDR1 is SGHNT and CDR2 is YYREEE in the germline V gene (reference sequence). J lost 11 bases, V lost 4 bases, and 5 bases had no gene match. The CDR3 covers 11 residues. Here the CDR3 reads CASSVTGEAFF. The CDR3 bases are TGTGCCAGCAGCGTCACAGGGGAGGCTTTCTTT.

J is TRBJ2-7 and V is TRBV19; tentative D call: TRBD1 (6 bases). This CDR3 contains 13 residues. CDR1 and CDR2 (germline): LNHDA, SQIVND (reference sequence). Between the trimmed V and J ends, which lost 5 bases and 4 bases, there was a span of 12 bases. CDR3: CASSLRQAYEQYF. CDR3 in DNA: TGTGCCAGTAGTCTGAGACAGGCTTACGAGCAGTACTTC.